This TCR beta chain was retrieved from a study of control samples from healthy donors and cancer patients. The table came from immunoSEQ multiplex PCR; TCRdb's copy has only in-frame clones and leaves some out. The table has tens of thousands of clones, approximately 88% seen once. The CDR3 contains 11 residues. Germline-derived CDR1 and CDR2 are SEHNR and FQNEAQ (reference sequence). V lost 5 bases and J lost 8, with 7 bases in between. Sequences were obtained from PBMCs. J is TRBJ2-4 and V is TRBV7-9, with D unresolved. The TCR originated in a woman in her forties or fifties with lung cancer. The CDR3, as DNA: TGTGCCAGCAGCAGGAGTGACATTCAGTACTTC. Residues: CASSRSDIQYF. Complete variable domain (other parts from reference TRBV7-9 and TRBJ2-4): DTGVSQNPRHKITKRGQNVTFRCDPISEHNRLYWYRQTLGQGPEFLTYFQNEAQLEKSRLLSDRFSAERPKGSFSTLEIQRTEQGDSAMYLCASSRSDIQYFGAGTRLSVL.